One T cell receptor beta chain is described in this entry. These data originate in a study of T cell changes during pregnancy in multiple sclerosis. The V gene's germline CDR1 is SEHNR and CDR2 FQNEAQ (reference sequence). The CDR3 is 14 residues long. Trimming took 8 bases from V and 7 from J, leaving 20 bases between them. This table comes from immunoSEQ multiplex PCR, and its TCRdb copy is limited to in-frame clones, with some not included. The table lists 14,000 to 15,000 clones, 80% to 90% of them singletons. This sequence originates from a female donor with multiple sclerosis, enrolled in a pregnancy study. V usage is TRBV7-9 and J usage is TRBJ1-1; D gene uncertain. This specimen consisted of CD8+ T cells from peripheral blood mononuclear cells, obtained in the first trimester of pregnancy. The CDR3 sequence is CASAASGSMFEAFF. For the CDR3, the DNA is TGTGCCAGCGCGGCCTCGGGTTCAATGTTTGAAGCTTTCTTT.